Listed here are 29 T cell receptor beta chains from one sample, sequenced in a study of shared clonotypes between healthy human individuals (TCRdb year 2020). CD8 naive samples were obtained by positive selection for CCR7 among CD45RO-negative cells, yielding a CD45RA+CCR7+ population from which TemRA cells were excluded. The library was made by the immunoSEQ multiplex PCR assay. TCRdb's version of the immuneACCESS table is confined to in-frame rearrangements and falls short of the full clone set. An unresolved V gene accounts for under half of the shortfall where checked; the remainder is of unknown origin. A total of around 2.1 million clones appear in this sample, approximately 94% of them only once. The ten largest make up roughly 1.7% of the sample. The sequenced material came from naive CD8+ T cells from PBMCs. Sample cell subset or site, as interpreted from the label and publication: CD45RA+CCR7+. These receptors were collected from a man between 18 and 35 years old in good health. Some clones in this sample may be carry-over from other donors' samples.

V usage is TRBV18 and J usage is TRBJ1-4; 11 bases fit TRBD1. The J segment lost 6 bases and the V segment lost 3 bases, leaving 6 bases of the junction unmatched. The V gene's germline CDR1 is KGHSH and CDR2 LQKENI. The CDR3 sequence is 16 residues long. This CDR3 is CASSPERTGGYEKLFF. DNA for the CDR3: TGTGCCAGCTCACCGGAACGGACAGGGGGCTATGAAAAACTGTTTTTT. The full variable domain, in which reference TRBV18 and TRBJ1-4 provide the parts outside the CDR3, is NAGVMQNPRHLVRRRGQEARLRCSPMKGHSHVYWYRQLPEEGLKFMVYLQKENIIDESGMPKERFSAEFPKEGPSILRIQQVVRGDSAAYFCASSPERTGGYEKLFFGSGTQLSVL.

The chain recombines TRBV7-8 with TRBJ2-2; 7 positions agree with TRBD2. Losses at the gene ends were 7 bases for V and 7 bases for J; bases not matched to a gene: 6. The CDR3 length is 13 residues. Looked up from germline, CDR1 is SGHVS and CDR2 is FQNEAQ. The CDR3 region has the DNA TGTGCCAGCATACCTCGGGAGGTCGGGGAGCTGTTTTTT. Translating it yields CASIPREVGELFF.

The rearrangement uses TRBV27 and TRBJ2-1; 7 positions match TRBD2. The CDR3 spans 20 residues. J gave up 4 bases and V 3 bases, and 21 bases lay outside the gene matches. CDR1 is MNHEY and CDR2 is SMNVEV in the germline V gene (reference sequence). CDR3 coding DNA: TGTGCCAGCAGTTTCTTTCGAGGGGTCCCGGGCGGGAGTCGGTACAATGAGCAGTTCTTC. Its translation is CASSFFRGVPGGSRYNEQFF.

CDR3 sequence (DNA): TGTGCCAGCAGCCCCGGGGCTAACTATGGCTACACCTTC. It specifies CASSPGANYGYTF. The genes are TRBV5-5 and TRBJ1-2; D ambiguous. The CDR3 consists of 13 residues. CDR1 is SGHKS, CDR2 YYEKEE, per germline (reference sequence). Deletions cut 4 bases from V and 0 bases from J, with 7 bases between.

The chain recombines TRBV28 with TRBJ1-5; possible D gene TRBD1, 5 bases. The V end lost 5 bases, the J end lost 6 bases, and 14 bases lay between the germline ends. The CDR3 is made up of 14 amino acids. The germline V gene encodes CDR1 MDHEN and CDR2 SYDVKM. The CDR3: CASSPPGGFQPQHF. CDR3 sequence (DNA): TGTGCCAGCAGTCCCCCCGGGGGATTTCAGCCCCAGCATTTT.

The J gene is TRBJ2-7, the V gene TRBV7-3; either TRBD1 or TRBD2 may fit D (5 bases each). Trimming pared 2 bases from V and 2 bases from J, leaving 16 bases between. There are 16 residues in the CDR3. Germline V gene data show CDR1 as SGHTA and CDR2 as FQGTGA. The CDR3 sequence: CASSLGRGAPPYEQYF. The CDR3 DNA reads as TGTGCCAGCAGCTTAGGTCGGGGCGCCCCCCCCTACGAGCAGTACTTC.

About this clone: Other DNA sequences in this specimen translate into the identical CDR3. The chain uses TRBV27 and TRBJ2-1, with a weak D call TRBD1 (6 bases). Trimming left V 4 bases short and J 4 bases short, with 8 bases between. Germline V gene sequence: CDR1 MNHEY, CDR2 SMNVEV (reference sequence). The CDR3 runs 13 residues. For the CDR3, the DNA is TGTGCCAGCAGTTCTACAGGGTACAATGAGCAGTTCTTC. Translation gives CASSSTGYNEQFF.

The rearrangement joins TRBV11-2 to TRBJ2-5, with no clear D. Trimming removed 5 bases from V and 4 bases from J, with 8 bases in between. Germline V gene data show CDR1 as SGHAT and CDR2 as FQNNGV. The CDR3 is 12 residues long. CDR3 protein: CASSPVGETQYF. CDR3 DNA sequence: TGTGCCAGCAGCCCGGTCGGAGAGACCCAGTACTTC.

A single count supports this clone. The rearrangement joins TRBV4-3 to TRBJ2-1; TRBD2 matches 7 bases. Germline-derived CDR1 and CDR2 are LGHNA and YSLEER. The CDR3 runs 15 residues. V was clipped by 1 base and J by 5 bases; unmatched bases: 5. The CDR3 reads CASSQGRLADNEQFF. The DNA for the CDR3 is TGCGCCAGCAGCCAAGGAAGACTAGCTGACAATGAGCAGTTCTTC.

The CDR3 reads CSVGLESLEAFF. CDR3 DNA sequence: TGCAGCGTTGGGTTGGAGAGTCTCGAAGCTTTCTTT. The chain has TRBV29-1 and TRBJ1-1; no clear D. Trimming left V 4 bases short and J 8 bases short, with 14 bases between. Germline-derived CDR1 and CDR2 are SQVTM and ANQGSEA. This CDR3 is 12 amino acids long. Full variable domain (missing parts from reference TRBV29-1 and TRBJ1-1): SAVISQKPSRDICQRGTSLTIQCQVDSQVTMMFWYRQQPGQSLTLIATANQGSEATYESGFVIDKFPISRPNLTFSTLTVSNMSPEDSSIYLCSVGLESLEAFFGQGTRLTVV.

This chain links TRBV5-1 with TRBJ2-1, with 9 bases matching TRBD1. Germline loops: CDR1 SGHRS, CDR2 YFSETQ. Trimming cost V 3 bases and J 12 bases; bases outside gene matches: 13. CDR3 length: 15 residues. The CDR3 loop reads CASSSPGTGIPWQFF. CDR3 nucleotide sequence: TGCGCCAGCAGCTCACCCGGGACAGGGATCCCTTGGCAGTTCTTC. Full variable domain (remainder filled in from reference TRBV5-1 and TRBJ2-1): KAGVTQTPRYLIKTRGQQVTLSCSPISGHRSVSWYQQTPGQGLQFLFEYFSETQRNKGNFPGRFSGRQFSNSRSEMNVSTLELGDSALYLCASSSPGTGIPWQFFGPGTRLTVL.

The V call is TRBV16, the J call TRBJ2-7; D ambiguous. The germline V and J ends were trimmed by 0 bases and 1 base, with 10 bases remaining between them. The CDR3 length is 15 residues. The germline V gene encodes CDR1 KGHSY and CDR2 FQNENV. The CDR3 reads CASSQSRAPSYEQYF. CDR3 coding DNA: TGTGCCAGCAGCCAATCAAGGGCTCCATCCTACGAGCAGTACTTC.

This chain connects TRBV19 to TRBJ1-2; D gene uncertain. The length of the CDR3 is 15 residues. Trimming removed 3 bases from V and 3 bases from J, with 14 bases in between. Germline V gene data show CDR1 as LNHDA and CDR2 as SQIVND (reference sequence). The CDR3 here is CASSILPGLDYGYTF. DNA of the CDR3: TGTGCCAGTAGTATTCTACCCGGCCTTGACTATGGCTACACCTTC.

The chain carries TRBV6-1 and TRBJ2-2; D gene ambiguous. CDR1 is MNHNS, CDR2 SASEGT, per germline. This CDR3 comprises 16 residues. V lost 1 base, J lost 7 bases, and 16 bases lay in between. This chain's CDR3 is CASSEVALKKYGELFF. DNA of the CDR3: TGTGCCAGCAGTGAAGTCGCACTTAAGAAGTACGGGGAGCTGTTTTTT.

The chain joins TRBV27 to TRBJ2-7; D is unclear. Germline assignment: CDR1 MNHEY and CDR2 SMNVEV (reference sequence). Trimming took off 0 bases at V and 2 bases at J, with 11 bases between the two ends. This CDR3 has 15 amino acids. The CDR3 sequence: CASSLSTTEAYEQYF. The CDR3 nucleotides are TGTGCCAGCAGTTTATCTACTACAGAGGCCTACGAGCAGTACTTC.

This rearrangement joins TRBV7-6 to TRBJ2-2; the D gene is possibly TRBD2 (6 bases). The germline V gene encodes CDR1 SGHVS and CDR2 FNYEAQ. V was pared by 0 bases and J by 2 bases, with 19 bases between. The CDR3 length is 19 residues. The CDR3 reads CASSLATLGGGGNTGELFF. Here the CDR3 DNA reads TGTGCCAGCAGCTTAGCGACGCTAGGTGGGGGAGGCAACACCGGGGAGCTGTTTTTT.

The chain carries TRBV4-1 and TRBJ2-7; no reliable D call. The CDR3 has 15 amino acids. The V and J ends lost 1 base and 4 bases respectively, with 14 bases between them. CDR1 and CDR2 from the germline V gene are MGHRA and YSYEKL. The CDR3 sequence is CASSQAMADSYEQYF. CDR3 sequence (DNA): TGCGCCAGCAGCCAAGCGATGGCAGATTCTTACGAGCAGTACTTC.

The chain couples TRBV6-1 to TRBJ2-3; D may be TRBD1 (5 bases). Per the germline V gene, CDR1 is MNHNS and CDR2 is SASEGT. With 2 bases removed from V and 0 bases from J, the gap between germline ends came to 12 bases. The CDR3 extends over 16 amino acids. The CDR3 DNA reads TGTGCCAGCAGTGAATATACAGGAGCTAGCACAGATACGCAGTATTTT. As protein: CASSEYTGASTDTQYF.

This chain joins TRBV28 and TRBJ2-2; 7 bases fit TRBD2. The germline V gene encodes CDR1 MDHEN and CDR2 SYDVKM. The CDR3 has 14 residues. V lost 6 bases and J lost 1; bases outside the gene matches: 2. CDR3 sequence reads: CASSGGMNTGELFF. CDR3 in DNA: TGTGCCAGCAGCGGGGGGATGAACACCGGGGAGCTGTTTTTT.

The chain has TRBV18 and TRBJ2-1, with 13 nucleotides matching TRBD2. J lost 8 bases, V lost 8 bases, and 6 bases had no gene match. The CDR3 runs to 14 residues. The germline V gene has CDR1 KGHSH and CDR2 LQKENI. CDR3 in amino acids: CASAGTSGVHEQFF. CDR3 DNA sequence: TGTGCCAGCGCCGGGACTAGCGGGGTCCATGAGCAGTTCTTC. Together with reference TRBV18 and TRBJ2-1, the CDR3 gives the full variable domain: NAGVMQNPRHLVRRRGQEARLRCSPMKGHSHVYWYRQLPEEGLKFMVYLQKENIIDESGMPKERFSAEFPKEGPSILRIQQVVRGDSAAYFCASAGTSGVHEQFFGPGTRLTVL.

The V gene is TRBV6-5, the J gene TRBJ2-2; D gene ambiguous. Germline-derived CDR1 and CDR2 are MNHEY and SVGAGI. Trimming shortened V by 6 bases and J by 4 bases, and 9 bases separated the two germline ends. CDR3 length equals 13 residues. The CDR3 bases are TGTGCCAGCAGCCTGACAAGCACCGGGGAGCTGTTTTTT. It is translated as CASSLTSTGELFF.

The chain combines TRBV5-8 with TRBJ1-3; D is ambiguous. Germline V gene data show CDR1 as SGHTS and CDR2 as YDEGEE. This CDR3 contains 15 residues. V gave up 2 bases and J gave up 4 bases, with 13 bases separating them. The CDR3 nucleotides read TGTGCCAGCAGCTTCGGCAGTTCCCGCGGAAACACCATATATTTT. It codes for CASSFGSSRGNTIYF. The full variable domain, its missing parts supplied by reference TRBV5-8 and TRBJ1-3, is EAGVTQSPTHLIKTRGQQATLRCSPISGHTSVYWYQQALGLGLQFLLWYDEGEERNRGNFPPRFSGRQFPNYSSELNVNALELEDSALYLCASSFGSSRGNTIYFGEGSWLTVV.

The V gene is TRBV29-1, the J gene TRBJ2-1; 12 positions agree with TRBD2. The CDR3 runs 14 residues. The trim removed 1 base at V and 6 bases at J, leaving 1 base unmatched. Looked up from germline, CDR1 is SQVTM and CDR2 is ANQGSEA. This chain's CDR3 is CSVEGTSGANEQFF. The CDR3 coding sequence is TGCAGCGTTGAAGGGACTAGCGGGGCCAATGAGCAGTTCTTC.

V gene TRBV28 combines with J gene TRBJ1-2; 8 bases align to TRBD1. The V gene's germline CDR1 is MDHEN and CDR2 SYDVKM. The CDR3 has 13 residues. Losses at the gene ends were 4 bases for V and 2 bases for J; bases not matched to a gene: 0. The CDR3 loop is CASSSGGNYGYTF. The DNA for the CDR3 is TGTGCCAGCAGTTCAGGGGGCAACTATGGCTACACCTTC.

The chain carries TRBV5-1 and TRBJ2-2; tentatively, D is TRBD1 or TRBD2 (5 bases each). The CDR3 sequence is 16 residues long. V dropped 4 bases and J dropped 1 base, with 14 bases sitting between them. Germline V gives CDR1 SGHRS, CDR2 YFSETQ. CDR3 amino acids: CASSQGRERNTGELFF. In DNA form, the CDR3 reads TGCGCCAGCAGCCAGGGACGCGAAAGGAACACCGGGGAGCTGTTTTTT.

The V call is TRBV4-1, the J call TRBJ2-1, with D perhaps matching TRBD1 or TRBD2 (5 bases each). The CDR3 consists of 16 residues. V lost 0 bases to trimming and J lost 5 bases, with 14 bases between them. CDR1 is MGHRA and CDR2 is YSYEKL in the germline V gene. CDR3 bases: TGCGCCAGCAGCCAAGAACGGGGCCGGGACCACAATGAGCAGTTCTTC. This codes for CASSQERGRDHNEQFF.

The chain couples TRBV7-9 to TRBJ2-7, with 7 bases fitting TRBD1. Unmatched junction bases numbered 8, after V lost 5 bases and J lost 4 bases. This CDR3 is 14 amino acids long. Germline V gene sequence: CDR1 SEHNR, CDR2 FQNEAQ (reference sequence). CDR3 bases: TGTGCCAGCAGCCCTCCGGGACAGCCGTACGAGCAGTACTTC. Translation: CASSPPGQPYEQYF.

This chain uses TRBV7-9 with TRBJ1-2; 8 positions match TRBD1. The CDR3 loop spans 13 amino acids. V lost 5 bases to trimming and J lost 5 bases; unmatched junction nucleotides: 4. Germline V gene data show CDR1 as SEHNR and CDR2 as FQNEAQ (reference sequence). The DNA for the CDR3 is TGTGCCAGCAGCCGGACAGGGAGGTATGGCTACACCTTC. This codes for CASSRTGRYGYTF.

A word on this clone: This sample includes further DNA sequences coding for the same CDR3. The CDR3 reads CASSLGRTGELFF. The CDR3 region has the DNA TGTGCCAGCAGCTTGGGCCGCACCGGGGAGCTGTTTTTT. This chain joins TRBV11-2 and TRBJ2-2, with D unclear. CDR1 SGHAT and CDR2 FQNNGV come from the germline V gene. The V end lost 3 bases, the J end lost 4 bases, and 6 bases lay between the germline ends. The CDR3 length is 13 residues.